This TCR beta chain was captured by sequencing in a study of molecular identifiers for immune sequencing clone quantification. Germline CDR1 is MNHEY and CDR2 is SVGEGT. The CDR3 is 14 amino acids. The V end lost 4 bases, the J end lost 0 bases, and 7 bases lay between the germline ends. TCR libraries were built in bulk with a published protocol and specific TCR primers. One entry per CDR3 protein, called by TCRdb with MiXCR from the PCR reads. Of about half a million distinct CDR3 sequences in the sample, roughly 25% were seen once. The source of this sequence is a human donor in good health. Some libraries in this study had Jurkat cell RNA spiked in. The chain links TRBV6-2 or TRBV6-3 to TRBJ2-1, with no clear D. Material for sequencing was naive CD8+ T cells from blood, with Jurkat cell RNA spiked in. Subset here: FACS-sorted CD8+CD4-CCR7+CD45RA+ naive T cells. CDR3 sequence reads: CASSSALSYNEQFF. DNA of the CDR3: TGTGCCAGCAGTTCGGCCCTCTCCTACAATGAGCAGTTCTTC.